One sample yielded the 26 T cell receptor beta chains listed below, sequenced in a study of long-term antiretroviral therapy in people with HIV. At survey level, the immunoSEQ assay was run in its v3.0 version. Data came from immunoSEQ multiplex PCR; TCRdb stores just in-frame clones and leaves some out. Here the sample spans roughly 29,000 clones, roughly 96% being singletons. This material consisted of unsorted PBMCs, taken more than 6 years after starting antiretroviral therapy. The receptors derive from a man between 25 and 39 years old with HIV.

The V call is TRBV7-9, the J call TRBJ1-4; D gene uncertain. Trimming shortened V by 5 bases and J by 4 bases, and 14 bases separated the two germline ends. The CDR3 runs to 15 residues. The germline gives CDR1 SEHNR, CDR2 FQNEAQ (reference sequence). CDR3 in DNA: TGTGCCAGCAGCCCCCAATCGACGCGTAATGAAAAACTGTTTTTT. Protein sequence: CASSPQSTRNEKLFF.

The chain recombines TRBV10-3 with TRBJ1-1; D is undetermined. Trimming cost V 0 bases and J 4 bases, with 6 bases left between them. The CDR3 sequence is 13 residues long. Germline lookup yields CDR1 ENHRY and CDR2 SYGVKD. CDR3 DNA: TGTGCCATCAGTGAGTCGAGAGGCACTGAAGCTTTCTTT. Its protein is CAISESRGTEAFF.

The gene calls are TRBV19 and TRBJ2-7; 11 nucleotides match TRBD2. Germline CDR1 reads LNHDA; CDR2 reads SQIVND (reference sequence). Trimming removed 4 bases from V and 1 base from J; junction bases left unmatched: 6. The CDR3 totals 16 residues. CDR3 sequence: CASSTYGTSGSYEQYF. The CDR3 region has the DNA TGTGCCAGTAGTACCTACGGGACTAGCGGATCCTACGAGCAGTACTTC. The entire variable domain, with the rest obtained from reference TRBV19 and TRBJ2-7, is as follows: DGGITQSPKYLFRKEGQNVTLSCEQNLNHDAMYWYRQDPGQGLRLIYYSQIVNDFQKGDIAEGYSVSREKKESFPLTVTSAQKNPTAFYLCASSTYGTSGSYEQYFGPGTRLTVT.

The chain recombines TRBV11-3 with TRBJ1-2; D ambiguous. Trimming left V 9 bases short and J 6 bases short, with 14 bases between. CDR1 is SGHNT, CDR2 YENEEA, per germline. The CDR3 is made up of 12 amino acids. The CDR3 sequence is CARRTKLDGYTF. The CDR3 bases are TGTGCCAGACGAACAAAGCTCGATGGCTACACCTTC.

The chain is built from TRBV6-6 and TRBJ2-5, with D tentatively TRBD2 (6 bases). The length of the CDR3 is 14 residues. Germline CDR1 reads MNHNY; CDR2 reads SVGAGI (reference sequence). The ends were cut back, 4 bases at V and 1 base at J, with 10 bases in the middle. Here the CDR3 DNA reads TGTGCCAGCAGTTGGGGTAGCGGCCAAGAGACCCAGTACTTC. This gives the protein CASSWGSGQETQYF.

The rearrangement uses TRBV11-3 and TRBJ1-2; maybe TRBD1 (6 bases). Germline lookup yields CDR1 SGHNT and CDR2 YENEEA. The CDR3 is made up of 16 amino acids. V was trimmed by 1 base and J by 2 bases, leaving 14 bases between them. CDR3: CASSLGSWGPNYGYTF. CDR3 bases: TGTGCCAGCAGCTTAGGGTCATGGGGGCCGAACTATGGCTACACCTTC. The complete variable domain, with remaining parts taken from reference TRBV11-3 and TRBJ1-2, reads EAGVVQSPRYKIIEKKQPVAFWCNPISGHNTLYWYLQNLGQGPELLIRYENEEAVDDSQLPKDRFSAERLKGVDSTLKIQPAELGDSAVYLCASSLGSWGPNYGYTFGSGTRLTVV.

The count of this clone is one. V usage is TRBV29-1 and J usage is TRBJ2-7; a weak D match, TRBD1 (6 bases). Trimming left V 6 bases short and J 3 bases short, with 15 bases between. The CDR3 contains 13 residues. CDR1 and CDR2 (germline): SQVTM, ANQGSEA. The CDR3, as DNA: TGCAGCGTGGGCCGAGAAGGGGGCTACGAGCAGTACTTC. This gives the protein CSVGREGGYEQYF.

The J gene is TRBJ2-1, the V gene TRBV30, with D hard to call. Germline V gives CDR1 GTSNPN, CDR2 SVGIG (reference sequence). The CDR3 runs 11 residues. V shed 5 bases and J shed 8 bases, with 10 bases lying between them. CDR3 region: CAWGVGHEQFF. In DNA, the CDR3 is TGTGCCTGGGGGGTAGGGCATGAGCAGTTCTTC. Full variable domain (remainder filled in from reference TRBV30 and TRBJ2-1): SQTIHQWPATLVQPVGSPLSLECTVEGTSNPNLYWYRQAAGRGLQLLFYSVGIGQISSEVPQNLSASRPQDRQFILSSKKLLLSDSGFYLCAWGVGHEQFFGPGTRLTVL.

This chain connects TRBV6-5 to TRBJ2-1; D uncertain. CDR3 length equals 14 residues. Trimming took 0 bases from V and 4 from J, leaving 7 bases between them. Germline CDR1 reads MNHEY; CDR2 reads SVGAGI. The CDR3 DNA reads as TGTGCCAGCAGTTACTCTTCCCGTTACAATGAGCAGTTCTTC. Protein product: CASSYSSRYNEQFF.

The DNA for the CDR3 is TGTGCCAGCAGCCAAGGAGCCGGGGCGCGAGGCAATGAGCAGTTCTTC. Protein: CASSQGAGARGNEQFF. The chain uses TRBV4-2 and TRBJ2-1; D may correspond to TRBD1 or TRBD2 (5 bases each). The CDR3 runs 16 residues. The V end was cut by 1 base, the J end by 6 bases, with 16 bases between. Germline assignment: CDR1 LGHNA and CDR2 YNFKEQ.

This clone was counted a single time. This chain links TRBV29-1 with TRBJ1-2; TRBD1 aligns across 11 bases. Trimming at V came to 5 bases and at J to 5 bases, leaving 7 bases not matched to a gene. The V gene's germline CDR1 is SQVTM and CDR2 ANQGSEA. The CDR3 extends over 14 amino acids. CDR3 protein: CSVQDGQGAYGYTF. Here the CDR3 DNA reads TGCAGCGTTCAGGATGGACAGGGGGCTTATGGCTACACCTTC.

DNA for the CDR3: TGTGCCAGCAGCCCGGGACAGGTTAGCACAGATACGCAGTATTTT. As protein: CASSPGQVSTDTQYF. The chain recombines TRBV4-2 with TRBJ2-3; 8 bases align to TRBD1. This CDR3 comprises 15 residues. V lost 4 bases to trimming and J lost 0 bases; unmatched junction nucleotides: 3. Germline CDR1 and CDR2: LGHNA and YNFKEQ.

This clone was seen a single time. This chain's CDR3 is CASSLNPVNGYTF. Here the CDR3 DNA reads TGTGCCAGCAGCTTAAATCCGGTCAATGGCTACACCTTC. This chain uses TRBV7-3 with TRBJ1-2; D unresolved. This CDR3 comprises 13 residues. Germline V CDR1 and CDR2: SGHTA, FQGTGA. V was trimmed by 1 base and J by 6 bases, leaving 9 bases between them.

The CDR3 nucleotides read TGTGCCAGCAGCTTGCAGGGGGCGGGAGACATTCAGTACTTC. This gives the protein CASSLQGAGDIQYF. The gene calls are TRBV5-4 and TRBJ2-4; tentatively, D is TRBD1 (8 bases). Looked up from germline, CDR1 is SGHNT and CDR2 is YYREEE (reference sequence). This CDR3 comprises 14 residues. V lost 1 base and J lost 8, with 13 bases in between.

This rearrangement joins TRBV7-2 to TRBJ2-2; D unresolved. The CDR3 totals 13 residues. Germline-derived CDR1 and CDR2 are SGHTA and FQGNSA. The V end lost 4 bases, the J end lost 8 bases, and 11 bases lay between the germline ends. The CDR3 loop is CASSSWASGELFF. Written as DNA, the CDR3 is TGTGCCAGCAGCTCGTGGGCCTCGGGGGAGCTGTTTTTT. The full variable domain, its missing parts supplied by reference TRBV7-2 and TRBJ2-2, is GAGVSQSPSNKVTEKGKDVELRCDPISGHTALYWYRQSLGQGLEFLIYFQGNSAPDKSGLPSDRFSAERTGGSVSTLTIQRTQQEDSAVYLCASSSWASGELFFGEGSRLTVL.

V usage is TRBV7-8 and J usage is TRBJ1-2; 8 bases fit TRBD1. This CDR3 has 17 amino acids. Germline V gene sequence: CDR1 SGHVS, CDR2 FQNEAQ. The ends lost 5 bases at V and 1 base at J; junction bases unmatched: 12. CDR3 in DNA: TGTGCCAGCAGCCGGGGACAGGCAGGGGCTTTTAACTATGGCTACACCTTC. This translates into CASSRGQAGAFNYGYTF.

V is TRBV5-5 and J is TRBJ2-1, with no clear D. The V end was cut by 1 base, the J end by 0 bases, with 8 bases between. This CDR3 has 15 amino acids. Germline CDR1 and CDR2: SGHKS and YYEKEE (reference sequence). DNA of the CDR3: TGTGCCAGCAGCTTGTTTTTAAGCTCCTACAATGAGCAGTTCTTC. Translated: CASSLFLSSYNEQFF. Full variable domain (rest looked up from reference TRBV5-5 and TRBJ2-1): DAGVTQSPTHLIKTRGQQVTLRCSPISGHKSVSWYQQVLGQGPQFIFQYYEKEERGRGNFPDRFSARQFPNYSSELNVNALLLGDSALYLCASSLFLSSYNEQFFGPGTRLTVL.

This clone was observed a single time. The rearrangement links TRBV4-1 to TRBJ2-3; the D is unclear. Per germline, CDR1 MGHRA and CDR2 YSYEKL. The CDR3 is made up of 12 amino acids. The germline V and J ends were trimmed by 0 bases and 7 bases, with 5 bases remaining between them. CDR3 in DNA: TGCGCCAGCAGCCAAGACTTAAATACGCAGTATTTT. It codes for CASSQDLNTQYF.

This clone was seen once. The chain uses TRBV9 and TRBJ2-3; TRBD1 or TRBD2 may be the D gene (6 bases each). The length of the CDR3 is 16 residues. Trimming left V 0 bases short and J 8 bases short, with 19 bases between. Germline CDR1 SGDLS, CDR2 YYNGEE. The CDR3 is CASSVAEGRGRGTQYF. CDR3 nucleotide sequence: TGTGCCAGCAGCGTAGCGGAAGGACGGGGGCGCGGTACGCAGTATTTT.

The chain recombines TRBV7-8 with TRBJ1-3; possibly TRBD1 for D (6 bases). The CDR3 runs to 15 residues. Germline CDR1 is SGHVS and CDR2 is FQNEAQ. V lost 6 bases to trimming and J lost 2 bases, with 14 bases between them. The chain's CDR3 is CASRLGRGAGNTIYF. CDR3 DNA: TGTGCCAGCAGGCTCGGGAGGGGGGCTGGAAACACCATATATTTT. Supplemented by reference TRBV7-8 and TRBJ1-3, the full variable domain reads GAGVSQSPRYKVAKRGQDVALRCDPISGHVSLFWYQQALGQGPEFLTYFQNEAQLDKSGLPSDRFFAERPEGSVSTLKIQRTQQEDSAVYLCASRLGRGAGNTIYFGEGSWLTVV.

CDR3 protein: CASSHWTLGETQYF. CDR3 DNA: TGCGCCAGCAGCCATTGGACCCTGGGAGAGACCCAGTACTTC. The chain combines TRBV4-3 with TRBJ2-5; no reliable D call. The V end was cut by 3 bases, the J end by 4 bases, with 12 bases between. This CDR3 is 14 amino acids long. CDR1 and CDR2 (germline): LGHNA, YSLEER.

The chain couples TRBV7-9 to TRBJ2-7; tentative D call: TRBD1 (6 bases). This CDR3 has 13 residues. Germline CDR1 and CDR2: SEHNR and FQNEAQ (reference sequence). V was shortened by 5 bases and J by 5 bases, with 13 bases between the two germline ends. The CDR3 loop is CASSQDQGHEQYF. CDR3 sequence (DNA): TGTGCCAGCAGCCAAGATCAGGGGCACGAGCAGTACTTC.

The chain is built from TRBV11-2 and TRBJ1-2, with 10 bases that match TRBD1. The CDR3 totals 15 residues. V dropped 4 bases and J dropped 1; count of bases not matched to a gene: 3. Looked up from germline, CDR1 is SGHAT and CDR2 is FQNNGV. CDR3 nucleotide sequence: TGTGCCAGCAGCTGGGACAGGGGATATAACTATGGCTACACCTTC. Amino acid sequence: CASSWDRGYNYGYTF.

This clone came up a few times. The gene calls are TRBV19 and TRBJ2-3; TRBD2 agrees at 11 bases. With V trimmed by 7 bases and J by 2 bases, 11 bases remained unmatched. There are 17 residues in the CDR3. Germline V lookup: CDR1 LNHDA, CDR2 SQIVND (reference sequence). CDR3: CASTLAGAHYSTDTQYF. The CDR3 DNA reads TGTGCCAGTACACTAGCGGGGGCTCATTATTCCACAGATACGCAGTATTTT. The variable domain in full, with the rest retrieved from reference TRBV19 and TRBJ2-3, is DGGITQSPKYLFRKEGQNVTLSCEQNLNHDAMYWYRQDPGQGLRLIYYSQIVNDFQKGDIAEGYSVSREKKESFPLTVTSAQKNPTAFYLCASTLAGAHYSTDTQYFGPGTRLTVL.

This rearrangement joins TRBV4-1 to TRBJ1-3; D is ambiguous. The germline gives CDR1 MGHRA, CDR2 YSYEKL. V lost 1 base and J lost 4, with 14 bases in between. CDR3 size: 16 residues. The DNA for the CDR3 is TGCGCCAGCAGCCAAGCCAGGACTCTGAGGGGAAACACCATATATTTT. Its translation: CASSQARTLRGNTIYF.

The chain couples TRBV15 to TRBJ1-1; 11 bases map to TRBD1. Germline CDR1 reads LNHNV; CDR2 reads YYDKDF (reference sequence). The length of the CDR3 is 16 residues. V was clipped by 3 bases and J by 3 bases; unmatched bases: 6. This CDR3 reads CATSRDRGLVYTEAFF. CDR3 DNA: TGTGCCACCAGCAGGGACAGGGGGCTAGTGTACACTGAAGCTTTCTTT. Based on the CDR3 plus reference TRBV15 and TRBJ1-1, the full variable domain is DAMVIQNPRYQVTQFGKPVTLSCSQTLNHNVMYWYQQKSSQAPKLLFHYYDKDFNNEADTPDNFQSRRPNTSFCFLDIRSPGLGDTAMYLCATSRDRGLVYTEAFFGQGTRLTVV.